These 10 T cell receptor beta chains share one sample of origin, sequenced in a study of CD8 T cells in ankylosing spondylitis. Notes on the study in general: It appeared that ankylosing spondylitis blood was characterized by a TCR beta motif of several highly homologous variants.

TCRdb processed the 5' RACE reads anew with MiXCR; each CDR3 protein has one entry. The sample includes 670,000 or so distinct CDR3 sequences, around 20% seen only once; the top ten take around 19%. These receptors have no identified antigens. Material for sequencing was blood, either unsorted or a sorted T cell fraction (not recorded which). The receptors originated from a male donor with ankylosing spondylitis.

This clonotype was recorded many times. The rearrangement uses TRBV5-1 and TRBJ2-6; D gene uncertain. The V gene's germline CDR1 is SGHRS and CDR2 YFSETQ. This CDR3 spans 16 amino acids. Trimming took off 2 bases at V and 2 bases at J, with 11 bases between the two ends. CDR3 sequence: CASSLLVAAGANVLTF. In DNA, the CDR3 is TGCGCCAGCAGCTTATTGGTGGCTGCTGGGGCCAACGTCCTGACTTTC.

The CDR3 sequence: CASSSGTSGGLSSYNEQFF. Here the CDR3 DNA reads TGTGCCAGCAGCTCCGGGACTAGCGGGGGCCTCAGCTCCTACAATGAGCAGTTCTTC. V and J are TRBV11-1 and TRBJ2-1, with 14 bases lining up with TRBD2. CDR3 length: 19 amino acids. From germline, CDR1 is SGHAT and CDR2 FQDESV (reference sequence). The J segment lost 0 bases and the V segment lost 4 bases, leaving 8 bases of the junction unmatched.

This chain uses TRBV6-2 or TRBV6-3 with TRBJ1-3, with 8 nucleotides matching TRBD1. This CDR3 region has 15 residues. Looked up from germline, CDR1 is MNHEY and CDR2 is SVGEGT. V dropped 9 bases and J dropped 5; count of bases not matched to a gene: 12. The CDR3 DNA follows: TGTGCCAGTTCGCCGGGACAGGAACCAAGAAACACCATATATTTT. Its translation: CASSPGQEPRNTIYF.

This clonotype was seen more than once but under ten times. The V and J genes are TRBV12-3 or TRBV12-4 and TRBJ2-3, with TRBD2 matching 13 bases. The trim removed 7 bases at V and 4 bases at J, leaving 17 bases unmatched. The CDR3 runs 19 residues. In DNA form, the CDR3 reads TGTGCCAGCACGAATTGGGGGAAAACGACTAGCGGGAGGTCAGATACGCAGTATTTT. Its protein is CASTNWGKTTSGRSDTQYF.

This chain uses TRBV20-1 with TRBJ2-1; 10 positions agree with TRBD2. Trimming took 5 bases from V and 6 from J; bases not matched to a gene: 10. The length of the CDR3 is 15 residues. Germline assignment: CDR1 DFQATT and CDR2 SNEGSKA (reference sequence). The CDR3, as DNA: TGCAGTGCTGATCCACTAGCGGGATTCGTCAATGAGCAGTTCTTC. Its protein product is CSADPLAGFVNEQFF.

V usage is TRBV20-1 and J usage is TRBJ2-3, with TRBD2 matching over 7 bases. V gave up 7 bases and J gave up 1 base; unmatched junction bases: 5. This CDR3 contains 13 residues. The germline CDR1 and CDR2 sequences are DFQATT and SNEGSKA (reference sequence). The CDR3 region has the DNA TGCAGTGGGGGGGGTTGGGGCACAGATACGCAGTATTTT. This encodes CSGGGWGTDTQYF.

There are many counts of this clonotype. The chain combines TRBV10-3 with TRBJ2-2; D possibly corresponds to TRBD2 (6 bases). CDR3 length: 14 residues. The V gene lost 5 bases and the J gene lost 0 bases, with 7 bases spanning the gap. Germline V gene sequence: CDR1 ENHRY, CDR2 SYGVKD. This CDR3 is CAISTGANTGELFF. CDR3 nucleotides: TGTGCCATCAGTACGGGGGCGAACACCGGGGAGCTGTTTTTT.

The chain is built from TRBV3-1 and TRBJ1-1; weak D call: TRBD1 (5 bases). Per the germline V gene, CDR1 is LGHDT and CDR2 is YNNKEL (reference sequence). V was pared by 8 bases and J by 0 bases, with 10 bases between. The CDR3 sequence is 13 residues long. In DNA, the CDR3 is TGTGCCAGCGCCGACAGAGTGAACACTGAAGCTTTCTTT. The encoded protein is CASADRVNTEAFF.

This clonotype turned up a few times. The chain carries TRBV12-3 or TRBV12-4 and TRBJ1-5, with D tentatively TRBD1 (6 bases). The CDR3 is made up of 16 amino acids. Trimming removed 4 bases from V and 10 bases from J, with 23 bases in between. CDR3 bases: TGTGCCAGCAGTTCCCCGTCGCCACAGGGCGGACCACCCCAGCATTTT. Its translation: CASSSPSPQGGPPQHF.

The chain employs TRBV5-1 and TRBJ1-1, with D unresolved. Looked up from germline, CDR1 is SGHRS and CDR2 is YFSETQ. The CDR3 has 14 amino acids. V was pared by 4 bases and J by 4 bases, with 14 bases between. In DNA form, the CDR3 reads TGCGCCAGCAGCGCTCGGACCTCGGGCACTGAAGCTTTCTTT. This sequence encodes CASSARTSGTEAFF.